What follows are 30 T cell receptor beta chains derived from one specimen sequenced in a study of vaccination and CD4 T cells after COVID-19. Cultured CD4+ T cell DNA was sequenced using the Oncomine TCR Beta short-read assay. TCRdb redid the calling of the PCR reads with MiXCR, one entry per CDR3 protein. The sample has fewer than 20,000 distinct CDR3 sequences, around 40% seen once; the top ten hold 20% to 25%. The antigens these receptors bind are not known. Sample treatment: roughly ten-day PBMC culture with coronavirus spike peptide pools or control peptides (ViraFEST assay). Sequenced material: cultured CD4+ T cells from blood. The receptors here all came from a human donor with COVID-19.

This chain connects TRBV10-1 to TRBJ2-7, with 11 bases fitting TRBD2. Germline CDR1 WNHNN, CDR2 SYGVQD (reference sequence). The trim removed 3 bases at V and 9 bases at J, leaving 10 bases unmatched. CDR3 size: 15 residues. The CDR3 region is CASSEVAGGLEVQYF. The DNA for the CDR3 is TGCGCCAGCAGTGAAGTAGCGGGGGGGCTTGAGGTGCAGTACTTC.

This clonotype has more than one count but fewer than ten. The rearrangement links TRBV24-1 to TRBJ2-5; 7 positions agree with TRBD1. The junction had 11 bases not matched to a gene; V was cut back by 4 bases and J by 4 bases. The V gene's germline CDR1 is KGHDR and CDR2 SFDVKD. There are 16 residues in the CDR3. The CDR3 here is CATSDPTGVDRETQYF. DNA for the CDR3: TGTGCCACCAGTGACCCCACAGGGGTAGACAGAGAGACCCAGTACTTC.

V gene TRBV7-9 combines with J gene TRBJ1-4, with 9 bases identical to TRBD1. The CDR3 spans 16 residues. Germline-derived CDR1 and CDR2 are SEHNR and FQNEAQ (reference sequence). With V trimmed by 3 bases and J by 7 bases, 9 bases remained unmatched. For the CDR3, the DNA is TGTGCCAGCAGCTTCCGCGTGACAGGGGGTAGTGAAAAACTGTTTTTT. This codes for CASSFRVTGGSEKLFF.

The rearrangement links TRBV5-6 to TRBJ1-2, with no clear D. The CDR3 totals 13 residues. Looked up from germline, CDR1 is SGHDT and CDR2 is YYEEEE. Trimming took 0 bases from V and 8 from J, leaving 11 bases between them. This CDR3 reads CASSLASAWGYTF. The CDR3, as DNA: TGTGCCAGCAGCTTGGCGTCAGCCTGGGGCTACACCTTC.

V is TRBV20-1 and J is TRBJ2-6, with D tentatively TRBD1 (5 bases). V lost 6 bases and J 2 bases, leaving 14 bases between the germline ends. The CDR3 has 15 amino acids. Germline loops: CDR1 DFQATT, CDR2 SNEGSKA (reference sequence). CDR3 sequence (DNA): TGCAGTGCCAGGGCTTTGAGTGCTGGGGCCAACGTCCTGACTTTC. Protein product: CSARALSAGANVLTF.

The chain joins TRBV7-2 to TRBJ2-1; the match to TRBD1 covers 9 bases. CDR1 SGHTA and CDR2 FQGNSA come from the germline V gene. The CDR3 runs to 14 residues. With 5 bases clipped from V and 9 bases from J, the junction kept 8 bases outside the gene matches. The CDR3 sequence: CASSARDRVGEQFF. The CDR3 DNA reads as TGTGCCAGCAGCGCCCGGGACAGGGTGGGTGAGCAGTTCTTC.

This clonotype has just a few counts. CDR3 bases: TGTGCCAGCAGCACATCACAGGGTTTGTATGGCTACACCTTC. Its protein is CASSTSQGLYGYTF. The chain joins TRBV7-2 to TRBJ1-2; tentative D call: TRBD1 (6 bases). Germline V gives CDR1 SGHTA, CDR2 FQGNSA. Trimming took 5 bases from V and 5 from J, leaving 15 bases between them. CDR3 length equals 14 residues.

V and J are TRBV6-1 and TRBJ1-3, with unresolved D. CDR1 and CDR2 from the germline V gene are MNHNS and SASEGT. This CDR3 comprises 15 residues. Trimming left V 0 bases short and J 4 bases short, with 10 bases between. CDR3 coding DNA: TGTGCCAGCAGTGAAGCGTCGAGGACGGGAAACACCATATATTTT. As protein: CASSEASRTGNTIYF.

This chain connects TRBV30 to TRBJ1-4; 9 bases map to TRBD1. Per the germline V gene, CDR1 is GTSNPN and CDR2 is SVGIG (reference sequence). With V trimmed by 5 bases and J by 7 bases, 8 bases remained unmatched. The CDR3 runs to 14 residues. The CDR3 reads CAWAKTGGFEKLFF. The CDR3 DNA sequence: TGTGCCTGGGCAAAGACAGGGGGATTTGAAAAACTGTTTTTT.

The chain joins TRBV20-1 to TRBJ1-5, with 11 bases lining up with TRBD1. CDR1 and CDR2 (germline): DFQATT, SNEGSKA (reference sequence). CDR3 size: 16 residues. V lost 1 base, J lost 4 bases, and 6 bases stayed unmatched. CDR3 sequence (DNA): TGCAGTGCTAGAGTACCCGGACAGGGGGCGAATCAGCCCCAGCATTTT. It yields the protein CSARVPGQGANQPQHF.

The chain carries TRBV10-3 and TRBJ2-2; D is uncertain. Germline values: CDR1 ENHRY, CDR2 SYGVKD. Trimming removed 8 bases at V and 3 bases at J, with 7 bases between. The CDR3 totals 12 residues. Here the CDR3 reads CAIADDTGELFF. The CDR3 region has the DNA TGTGCCATCGCTGACGACACCGGGGAGCTGTTTTTT.

V usage is TRBV7-2 and J usage is TRBJ2-3, with 8 bases fitting TRBD2. The CDR3 has 21 residues. Germline V CDR1 and CDR2: SGHTA, FQGNSA. Losses at the gene ends were 2 bases for V and 5 bases for J; bases not matched to a gene: 24. CDR3 in DNA: TGTGCCAGCAGCTTAACGCCGGGGGGGCGAGCTCATGCGAGACATGGAGATACGCAGTATTTT. This gives the protein CASSLTPGGRAHARHGDTQYF.

This clonotype was observed a handful of times. This chain connects TRBV20-1 to TRBJ2-3, with a weak D call TRBD2 (6 bases). V lost 7 bases and J 2 bases, leaving 19 bases between the germline ends. The CDR3 has 15 amino acids. Germline V CDR1 and CDR2: DFQATT, SNEGSKA (reference sequence). DNA for the CDR3: TGCAGTGTGCCCTTGGGACTTTTTACCACAGATACGCAGTATTTT. This sequence encodes CSVPLGLFTTDTQYF.

The J gene is TRBJ2-7, the V gene TRBV12-3 or TRBV12-4, with 9 bases that match TRBD1. J lost 2 bases, V lost 5 bases, and 4 bases had no gene match. This CDR3 contains 14 residues. The CDR3 protein is CASSAGTGTYEQYF. The DNA for the CDR3 is TGTGCCAGCAGTGCCGGGACAGGGACCTACGAGCAGTACTTC.

This clonotype has only a few counts. The chain carries TRBV20-1 and TRBJ1-1, with TRBD1 as a possible D gene (5 bases). Per germline, CDR1 DFQATT and CDR2 SNEGSKA (reference sequence). The CDR3 has 12 amino acids. V was trimmed by 5 bases and J by 1 base, leaving 8 bases between them. The CDR3: CSAGGGNTEAFF. The CDR3 coding sequence is TGCAGTGCTGGGGGTGGGAACACTGAAGCTTTCTTT.

The rearrangement links TRBV19 to TRBJ1-4; the D gene is possibly TRBD1 (5 bases). CDR1 is LNHDA and CDR2 is SQIVND in the germline V gene (reference sequence). The CDR3 length is 15 residues. V dropped 6 bases and J dropped 8 bases, with 19 bases sitting between them. This CDR3 reads CASSRQPGAIEKLFF. For the CDR3, the DNA is TGTGCCAGTAGCCGACAGCCTGGCGCTATCGAAAAACTGTTTTTT.

The V and J genes are TRBV10-1 and TRBJ1-4; possible D gene TRBD1, 6 bases. Between the trimmed V and J ends, which lost 7 bases and 8 bases, there was a span of 17 bases. The CDR3 sequence is 14 residues long. Germline CDR1 and CDR2: WNHNN and SYGVQD (reference sequence). The CDR3 bases are TGCGCCAGCACCATGACAGGCCTGCTAGAAAAACTGTTTTTT. Translation gives CASTMTGLLEKLFF.

The chain combines TRBV7-2 with TRBJ2-1; perhaps TRBD1 as D (6 bases). Germline V CDR1 and CDR2: SGHTA, FQGNSA. The CDR3 sequence is 15 residues long. The ends were cut back, 6 bases at V and 2 bases at J, with 14 bases in the middle. CDR3 region: CASRIQGGAYNEQFF. The CDR3 DNA reads as TGTGCCAGCAGAATACAGGGTGGCGCCTACAATGAGCAGTTCTTC.

Here the CDR3 DNA reads TGCAGTGCTAAAGGGGAGCGGTACTATGGCTACACCTTC. Its protein is CSAKGERYYGYTF. The genes are TRBV20-1 and TRBJ1-2; a possible D gene is TRBD1 (5 bases). With 4 bases removed from V and 3 bases from J, the gap between germline ends came to 12 bases. The CDR3 runs to 13 residues. The germline CDR1 and CDR2 sequences are DFQATT and SNEGSKA (reference sequence).

The rearrangement uses TRBV20-1 and TRBJ1-1; the D gene is possibly TRBD1 (5 bases). CDR3 length: 13 residues. Looked up from germline, CDR1 is DFQATT and CDR2 is SNEGSKA (reference sequence). CDR3 loop: CSPRKRTNTEAFF. As DNA, the CDR3 is TGCAGCCCAAGGAAGAGGACAAACACTGAAGCTTTCTTT.

The V gene is TRBV7-2, the J gene TRBJ2-5; 8 nucleotides agree with TRBD2. The CDR3 loop spans 15 amino acids. The ends lost 4 bases at V and 5 bases at J; junction bases unmatched: 9. Germline CDR1 is SGHTA and CDR2 is FQGNSA. The CDR3 coding sequence is TGTGCCAGCAGCTGGGGCGGGGGGCAGGTGGAGACCCAGTACTTC. Residues: CASSWGGGQVETQYF.

The chain joins TRBV5-4 to TRBJ2-3; D is unresolved. The CDR3 covers 15 residues. The V and J ends lost 3 bases and 1 base respectively, with 12 bases between them. Germline V lookup: CDR1 SGHNT, CDR2 YYREEE (reference sequence). The CDR3 spells CASSSQKRGTDTQYF. The CDR3, as DNA: TGTGCCAGCAGCTCACAAAAACGAGGCACAGATACGCAGTATTTT.

This clonotype was picked up a small number of times. The chain combines TRBV6-5 with TRBJ1-5, with a possible D match to TRBD1 (5 bases). The length of the CDR3 is 14 residues. V was trimmed by 4 bases and J by 7 bases, leaving 14 bases between them. The germline V gene has CDR1 MNHEY and CDR2 SVGAGI. The CDR3 sequence is CASSFRDARQPQHF. CDR3 DNA: TGTGCCAGCAGTTTCCGGGACGCCCGACAGCCCCAGCATTTT.

This clonotype was seen only a few times. The chain couples TRBV24-1 to TRBJ1-5, with 8 bases matching TRBD1. Germline V gene lookup returns CDR1 KGHDR and CDR2 SFDVKD. The V and J ends lost 3 bases and 1 base, in that order; junction bases with no gene match: 4. The CDR3 length is 16 residues. The CDR3 DNA sequence: TGTGCCACCAGTGATGGGGACAGGACGAGCAATCAGCCCCAGCATTTT. It codes for CATSDGDRTSNQPQHF.

This clonotype appeared a few times. This chain connects TRBV6-4 to TRBJ1-2; TRBD1 agrees at 9 bases. The V gene's germline CDR1 is MRHNA and CDR2 SNTAGT. The CDR3 spans 14 residues. The J segment lost 7 bases and the V segment lost 3 bases, leaving 6 bases of the junction unmatched. The CDR3 is CASSEGQGFGGYTF. CDR3 nucleotide sequence: TGTGCCAGCAGTGAGGGACAGGGTTTTGGTGGCTACACCTTC.

The chain has TRBV28 and TRBJ2-1, with 10 bases identical to TRBD2. J gave up 8 bases and V 6 bases, and 13 bases lay outside the gene matches. In germline, CDR1 is MDHEN, CDR2 SYDVKM. The CDR3 extends over 16 amino acids. In nucleotides, the CDR3 is TGTGCCAGCAGAGTCCCCCTAGCGGGGGTCCGGGATGAGCAGTTCTTC. Translating it yields CASRVPLAGVRDEQFF.

The chain recombines TRBV20-1 with TRBJ2-4, with D maybe TRBD2 (6 bases). V was pared by 6 bases and J by 9 bases, with 15 bases between. Germline CDR1 DFQATT, CDR2 SNEGSKA (reference sequence). The CDR3 length is 12 residues. In DNA form, the CDR3 reads TGCAGTGCGGGGGAACTAGCAAGCATTCAGTACTTC. Amino acid sequence: CSAGELASIQYF.

The rearrangement links TRBV7-6 to TRBJ1-4, with D perhaps TRBD1 (6 bases). This CDR3 is 16 amino acids long. Germline CDR1 SGHVS, CDR2 FNYEAQ. V gave up 5 bases and J gave up 7 bases, with 20 bases separating them. Here the CDR3 reads CASSIGTGITGEKLFF. The CDR3 nucleotides are TGTGCCAGCAGCATAGGCACAGGGATTACGGGTGAAAAACTGTTTTTT.

In this sample, this clonotype turned up a few times. This chain uses TRBV7-2 with TRBJ2-2, with TRBD1 identical over 8 bases. V shed 5 bases and J 5 bases; nucleotides not matched to a gene: 13. Looked up from germline, CDR1 is SGHTA and CDR2 is FQGNSA. This CDR3 contains 17 residues. CDR3 nucleotide sequence: TGTGCCAGCAGCCGACCTTACCGGGACAGGCCGACCGGGGAGCTGTTTTTT. It specifies CASSRPYRDRPTGELFF.

The chain has TRBV10-3 and TRBJ2-2, with D hard to call. Germline values: CDR1 ENHRY, CDR2 SYGVKD. With 4 bases removed from V and 8 bases from J, the gap between germline ends came to 5 bases. There are 11 residues in the CDR3. The CDR3 loop is CAISGGGELFF. In DNA form, the CDR3 reads TGTGCCATCAGTGGTGGTGGGGAGCTGTTTTTT.